The 23 T cell receptor beta chains given below trace back to one sample, sequenced in a study of T cells in narcolepsy. TCRdb's table, derived via immunoSEQ multiplex PCR, lists solely in-frame clones and lacks some. The table shows roughly 20,000 clones, with around 80% occurring only once. The sample taken for sequencing was memory (CD45RA-) CD4+ T cells from blood. The receptor set was obtained from a human donor in good health.

Written as DNA, the CDR3 is TGTGCCAGCAGACCGCAGGGGGCTGTATATGGTGAGCAGTTCTTC. Translated: CASRPQGAVYGEQFF. The chain combines TRBV6-6 with TRBJ2-1, with 8 bases identical to TRBD1. V lost 6 bases to trimming and J lost 9 bases; unmatched junction nucleotides: 13. The CDR3 spans 15 residues. Germline-derived CDR1 and CDR2 are MNHNY and SVGAGI (reference sequence).

The gene calls are TRBV2 and TRBJ2-1; 10 bases agree with TRBD2. The CDR3 is 15 amino acids. CDR1 and CDR2 (germline): SNHLY, FYNNEI. V was pared by 1 base and J by 6 bases, with 3 bases of the junction left unmatched. DNA for the CDR3: TGTGCCAGCAGTGAAGGGCTAGCGGGGGCCAATGAGCAGTTCTTC. It encodes CASSEGLAGANEQFF.

The chain has TRBV9 and TRBJ2-7, with TRBD2 as a possible D gene (5 bases). Germline CDR1 and CDR2: SGDLS and YYNGEE. Trimming removed 4 bases from V and 2 bases from J, with 16 bases in between. The CDR3 consists of 15 residues. CDR3: CASSNRDGGTYEQYF. The CDR3 nucleotides read TGTGCCAGCAGCAACCGGGATGGCGGAACCTACGAGCAGTACTTC.

V usage is TRBV5-5 and J usage is TRBJ1-1; 8 bases match TRBD1. The CDR3 extends over 15 amino acids. Germline trimming cut 0 bases from V and 1 base from J; bases unmatched to any gene: 2. Germline CDR1 reads SGHKS; CDR2 reads YYEKEE (reference sequence). The CDR3 coding sequence is TGTGCCAGCAGCTTGGGAGGGACAGGGAACACTGAAGCTTTCTTT. Encoded protein: CASSLGGTGNTEAFF.

CDR3 sequence reads: CASRYGDRSRGTGTGELFF. The CDR3 nucleotides are TGTGCCAGCCGATACGGAGATAGGTCGAGAGGGACGGGGACCGGGGAGCTGTTTTTT. V and J are TRBV13 and TRBJ2-2; D is possibly TRBD1 or TRBD2 (5 bases each). The CDR3 is made up of 19 amino acids. The germline gives CDR1 PRHDT, CDR2 FYEKMQ (reference sequence). Trimming stripped 8 bases from V and 5 bases from J, with 30 bases between.

A few counts support this clone. The chain uses TRBV7-2 and TRBJ2-1; D is tentatively TRBD1 or TRBD2 (6 bases each). Germline V CDR1 and CDR2: SGHTA, FQGNSA. The CDR3 contains 15 residues. V was pared by 4 bases and J by 5 bases, with 15 bases between. The CDR3 DNA follows: TGTGCCAGCAGCTCTAGGGGGGACCTTCACAATGAGCAGTTCTTC. This translates into CASSSRGDLHNEQFF.

This clone appeared once. This chain connects TRBV18 to TRBJ2-7, with 10 bases aligning to TRBD1. Looked up from germline, CDR1 is KGHSH and CDR2 is LQKENI. V trimming: 3 bases; J trimming: 5 bases; junction bases outside the gene matches: 4. The CDR3 runs to 14 residues. The CDR3 bases are TGTGCCAGCTCACCGGGACAGGGGCGAAACGAGCAGTACTTC. It is translated as CASSPGQGRNEQYF. The whole variable domain, filled in from reference TRBV18 and TRBJ2-7, reads NAGVMQNPRHLVRRRGQEARLRCSPMKGHSHVYWYRQLPEEGLKFMVYLQKENIIDESGMPKERFSAEFPKEGPSILRIQQVVRGDSAAYFCASSPGQGRNEQYFGPGTRLTVT.

V is TRBV27 and J is TRBJ1-5, with unresolved D. Germline assignment: CDR1 MNHEY and CDR2 SMNVEV (reference sequence). The CDR3 extends over 15 amino acids. Deletions cut 5 bases from V and 2 bases from J, with 13 bases between. CDR3 loop: CASSLTRMGNQPQHF. The CDR3 nucleotides are TGTGCCAGCAGTCTCACGAGGATGGGCAATCAGCCCCAGCATTTT.

This sequence joins TRBV11-3 and TRBJ2-1, with 11 bases fitting TRBD1. V shed 4 bases, J shed 6 bases, and the junction held 2 bases outside the gene matches. The CDR3 has 14 amino acids. CDR1 is SGHNT, CDR2 YENEEA, per germline. CDR3 protein: CASSSDRGPNEQFF. The CDR3 DNA is TGTGCCAGCAGCTCGGACAGGGGGCCCAATGAGCAGTTCTTC.

Concerning this clone itself: This same CDR3 is encoded by further DNA sequences in the sample. The V and J genes are TRBV7-9 and TRBJ2-3; 12 bases are a match to TRBD1. Unmatched junction bases numbered 7, after V lost 3 bases and J lost 6 bases. CDR3 length: 16 residues. CDR1 and CDR2 (germline): SEHNR, FQNEAQ (reference sequence). The CDR3 DNA reads TGTGCCAGCAGCTTTCTGGGACAGGGGGCTTCGGATACGCAGTATTTT. Its translation: CASSFLGQGASDTQYF.

This clone appeared once. The gene calls are TRBV7-2 and TRBJ2-3; tentative D call: TRBD2 (6 bases). V lost 1 base to trimming and J lost 1 base, with 12 bases between them. Germline values: CDR1 SGHTA, CDR2 FQGNSA. The CDR3 has 16 amino acids. This chain's CDR3 is CASSLVSSSGTDTQYF. CDR3 nucleotides: TGTGCCAGCAGCTTAGTTTCGTCTAGCGGCACAGATACGCAGTATTTT.

The chain is built from TRBV14 and TRBJ1-2, with D possibly matching TRBD1 (5 bases). The germline gives CDR1 SGHDN, CDR2 FVKESK. The CDR3 spans 15 residues. Trimming removed 2 bases from V and 8 bases from J, with 18 bases in between. CDR3 coding DNA: TGTGCCAGCAGCCAAACCACAGGAGGGGTAAGAGGCTACACCTTC. Its translation is CASSQTTGGVRGYTF.

This clone has only one observation. The rearrangement links TRBV11-2 to TRBJ2-5; possibly TRBD1 or TRBD2 for D (5 bases each). The J call is in doubt because the DNA end fits TRBJ2-7 better. The germline gives CDR1 SGHAT, CDR2 FQNNGV. There are 15 residues in the CDR3. The CDR3 is CASSLDSGTAYEQYF. CDR3 coding DNA: TGTGCCAGCAGCTTAGATTCAGGGACGGCCTACGAGCAGTACTTC.

V usage is TRBV2 and J usage is TRBJ1-2; no reliable D call. The ends were cut back, 1 base at V and 5 bases at J, with 14 bases in the middle. The CDR3 has 15 residues. The V gene's germline CDR1 is SNHLY and CDR2 FYNNEI. The CDR3 sequence is CASSEDESALYGYTF. CDR3 DNA: TGTGCCAGCAGTGAAGATGAGTCAGCACTATATGGCTACACCTTC.

This clone was seen a handful of times. The chain is built from TRBV9 and TRBJ2-4; 8 positions agree with TRBD2. The length of the CDR3 is 15 residues. Trimming removed 0 bases from V and 8 bases from J; junction bases left unmatched: 7. Germline CDR1 reads SGDLS; CDR2 reads YYNGEE. The CDR3 DNA sequence: TGTGCCAGCAGCGTAGCCGGGGGGGCGGTCGACATTCAGTACTTC. Protein product: CASSVAGGAVDIQYF.

The J gene is TRBJ2-1, the V gene TRBV9; D not certain. The CDR3 is 13 residues long. Germline V gives CDR1 SGDLS, CDR2 YYNGEE. Trimming removed 3 bases from V and 4 bases from J, with 8 bases in between. The CDR3 DNA is TGTGCCAGCAGCGGGGTTCTTTACAATGAGCAGTTCTTC. Translation: CASSGVLYNEQFF. The full variable domain, completed using reference TRBV9 and TRBJ2-1, is DSGVTQTPKHLITATGQRVTLRCSPRSGDLSVYWYQQSLDQGLQFLIQYYNGEERAKGNILERFSAQQFPDLHSELNLSSLELGDSALYFCASSGVLYNEQFFGPGTRLTVL.

The CDR3 region is CASGFQGRDTQYF. The CDR3 bases are TGTGCTAGTGGTTTTCAGGGGCGGGATACGCAGTATTTT. This chain links TRBV12-5 with TRBJ2-3; D is possibly TRBD1 (6 bases). V lost 3 bases, J lost 6 bases, and 10 bases lay in between. Germline CDR1 LGHNT, CDR2 FRNRAP. The CDR3 runs to 13 residues. The whole variable domain, remainder taken from reference TRBV12-5 and TRBJ2-3, is DARVTQTPRHKVTEMGQEVTMRCQPILGHNTVFWYRQTMMQGLELLAYFRNRAPLDDSGMPKDRFSAEMPDATLATLKIQPSEPRDSAVYFCASGFQGRDTQYFGPGTRLTVL.

This chain uses TRBV7-8 with TRBJ2-7, with TRBD2 matching over 11 bases. The CDR3 runs to 15 residues. CDR1 and CDR2 from the germline V gene are SGHVS and FQNEAQ. V dropped 3 bases and J dropped 4; count of bases not matched to a gene: 5. This chain's CDR3 is CASSFASGGSYEQYF. CDR3 DNA sequence: TGTGCCAGCAGCTTCGCTAGCGGGGGGTCTTACGAGCAGTACTTC.

The V call is TRBV20-1, the J call TRBJ1-1; tentative D call: TRBD1 (6 bases). The CDR3 is 11 residues long. Trimming shortened V by 3 bases and J by 7 bases, and 9 bases separated the two germline ends. Germline assignment: CDR1 DFQATT and CDR2 SNEGSKA (reference sequence). CDR3 DNA: TGCAGTGCTAGGACACAGGGTGAAGCTTTCTTT. Translated: CSARTQGEAFF.

The chain employs TRBV7-8 and TRBJ2-1; TRBD2 matches 15 bases. Trimming cost V 3 bases and J 0 bases; bases outside gene matches: 9. Germline V CDR1 and CDR2: SGHVS, FQNEAQ. CDR3 length: 20 residues. The CDR3: CASSFSGTSGGSSSYNEQFF. The CDR3 nucleotides are TGTGCCAGCAGCTTCTCCGGGACTAGCGGGGGGTCGAGCTCCTACAATGAGCAGTTCTTC.

The chain carries TRBV14 and TRBJ1-2; D perhaps matches TRBD1 (5 bases). Germline CDR1 and CDR2: SGHDN and FVKESK. CDR3 length: 14 amino acids. The V and J ends lost 2 bases and 3 bases respectively, with 10 bases between them. The CDR3 coding sequence is TGTGCCAGCAGCCAATCGACAGAGGACTATGGCTACACCTTC. It translates to CASSQSTEDYGYTF.

The chain's CDR3 is CASSLGPQGTEAFF. The CDR3 DNA reads as TGTGCCAGCAGCCTCGGACCCCAGGGCACTGAAGCTTTCTTT. The rearrangement joins TRBV7-6 to TRBJ1-1; D possibly corresponds to TRBD1 (5 bases). The CDR3 is 14 amino acids. The V end was cut by 5 bases, the J end by 4 bases, with 14 bases between. CDR1 is SGHVS and CDR2 is FNYEAQ in the germline V gene.

The table lists this clone with a count of one. A read error likely explains this, since a far larger clone differs by one base. This rearrangement joins TRBV2 to TRBJ1-1; 7 bases are shared with TRBD1. CDR3 length: 13 amino acids. Germline CDR1 is SNHLY and CDR2 is FYNNEI. The CDR3 sequence is CASREASQGLAFF. CDR3 DNA: TGTGCCAGCAGGGAAGCCTCACAGGGGCTGGCTTTCTTT.